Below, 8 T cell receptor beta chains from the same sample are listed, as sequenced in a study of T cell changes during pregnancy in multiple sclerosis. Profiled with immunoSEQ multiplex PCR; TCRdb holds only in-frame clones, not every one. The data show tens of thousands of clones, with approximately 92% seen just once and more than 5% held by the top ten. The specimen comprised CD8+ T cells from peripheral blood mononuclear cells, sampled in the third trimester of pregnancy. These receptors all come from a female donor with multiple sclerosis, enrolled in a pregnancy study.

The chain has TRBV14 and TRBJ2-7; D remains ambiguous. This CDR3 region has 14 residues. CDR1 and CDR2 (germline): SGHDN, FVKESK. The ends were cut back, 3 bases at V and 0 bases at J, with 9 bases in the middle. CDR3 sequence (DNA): TGTGCCAGCAGCCAGCACCTAGGCTCCTACGAGCAGTACTTC. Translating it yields CASSQHLGSYEQYF.

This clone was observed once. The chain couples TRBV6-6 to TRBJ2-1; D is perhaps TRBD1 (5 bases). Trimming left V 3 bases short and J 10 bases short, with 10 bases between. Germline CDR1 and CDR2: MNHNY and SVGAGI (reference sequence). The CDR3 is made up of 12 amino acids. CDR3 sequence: CASSYSDTEQFF. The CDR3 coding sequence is TGTGCCAGCAGTTATTCGGACACGGAGCAGTTCTTC.

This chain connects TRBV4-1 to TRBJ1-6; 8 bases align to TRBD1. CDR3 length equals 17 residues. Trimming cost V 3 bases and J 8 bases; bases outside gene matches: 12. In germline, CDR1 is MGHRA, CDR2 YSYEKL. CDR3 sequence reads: CASSHEKRDRIDSPLHF. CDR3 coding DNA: TGCGCCAGCAGCCATGAAAAACGGGACAGGATCGATTCACCCCTCCACTTT.

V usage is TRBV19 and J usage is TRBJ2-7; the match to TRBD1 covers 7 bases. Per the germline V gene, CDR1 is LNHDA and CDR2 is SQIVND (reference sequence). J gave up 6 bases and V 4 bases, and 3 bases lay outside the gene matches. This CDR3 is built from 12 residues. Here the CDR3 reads CASSSNRGEQYF. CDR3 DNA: TGTGCCAGTAGTAGCAACAGGGGCGAGCAGTACTTC. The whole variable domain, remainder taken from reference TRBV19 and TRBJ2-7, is DGGITQSPKYLFRKEGQNVTLSCEQNLNHDAMYWYRQDPGQGLRLIYYSQIVNDFQKGDIAEGYSVSREKKESFPLTVTSAQKNPTAFYLCASSSNRGEQYFGPGTRLTVT.

This CDR3 reads CAWSARARADEQYF. CDR3 bases: TGTGCCTGGAGTGCTCGTGCGAGGGCCGACGAGCAGTACTTC. This chain connects TRBV30 to TRBJ2-7; the D gene is possibly TRBD2 (5 bases). The CDR3 has 14 residues. Trimming took 1 base from V and 5 from J, leaving 15 bases between them. The germline V gene has CDR1 GTSNPN and CDR2 SVGIG (reference sequence). The variable domain in full, completed from reference TRBV30 and TRBJ2-7, reads SQTIHQWPATLVQPVGSPLSLECTVEGTSNPNLYWYRQAAGRGLQLLFYSVGIGQISSEVPQNLSASRPQDRQFILSSKKLLLSDSGFYLCAWSARARADEQYFGPGTRLTVT.

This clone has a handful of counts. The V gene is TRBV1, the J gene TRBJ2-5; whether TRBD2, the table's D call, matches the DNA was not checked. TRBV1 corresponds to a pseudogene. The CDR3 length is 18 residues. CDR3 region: CTSSQDFGCGRNQETQYF. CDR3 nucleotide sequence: TGCACCAGCAGCCAAGATTTCGGGTGCGGGAGGAACCAAGAGACCCAGTACTTC.

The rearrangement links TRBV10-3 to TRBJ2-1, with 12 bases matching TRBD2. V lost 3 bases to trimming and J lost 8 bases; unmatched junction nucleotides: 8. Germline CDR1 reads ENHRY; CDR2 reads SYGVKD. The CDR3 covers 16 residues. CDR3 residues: CAISETSGRRGDEQFF. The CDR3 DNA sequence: TGTGCCATCAGTGAAACTAGCGGGAGGCGTGGGGATGAGCAGTTCTTC.

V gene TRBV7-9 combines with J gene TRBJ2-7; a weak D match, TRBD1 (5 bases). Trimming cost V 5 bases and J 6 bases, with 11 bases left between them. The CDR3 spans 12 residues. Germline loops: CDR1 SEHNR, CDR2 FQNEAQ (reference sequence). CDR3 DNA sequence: TGTGCCAGCAGCCCCCAGGGTGGCGAGCAGTACTTC. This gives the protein CASSPQGGEQYF.